The source of this TCR beta chain is a study of monozygotic twins with inflammatory bowel disease. In the case of this clonotype: The antigen is not known.

Study-wide results and limits: Limited statistical power may explain no repertoire similarity difference between concordant and discordant twins. A reduction in TCRbeta diversity (inverse Simpson) was seen in IBD patients relative to healthy co-twins. Distinct T cell subtypes could not be told apart.

TCRdb reanalyzed the 5' RACE reads and collapses them to one entry per CDR3 protein, without DNA. This sample's table has approximately 200,000 distinct CDR3 sequences. The TCR sequence derives from a human donor with ulcerative colitis or Crohn's disease, or a healthy co-twin of an affected twin (not recorded which). Sequencing was performed on blood.

CDR3 amino acids: CASRGGQGYNEQFF. The V and J genes are TRBV5-1 and TRBJ2-1; TCRdb selects TRBD1, and the lack of DNA leaves this call unchecked. The germline V gene has CDR1 SGHRS and CDR2 YFSETQ. The CDR3 has 14 amino acids.